This entry features one T cell receptor (beta chain) sequence. This sample was included in a study of cytomegalovirus exposure and HLA in healthy donors. CDR1 ENHRY and CDR2 SYGVKD come from the germline V gene. The CDR3 is 15 residues long. Trimming stripped 3 bases from V and 0 bases from J, with 11 bases between. The PCR contained 60 Vbeta and 13 Jbeta primers. Assay: immunoSEQ multiplex PCR; the TCRdb copy retains only in-frame clones and omits some. Of some 95,000 clones in the sample, 69% are singletons; the top ten hold 1.2%. At collection, donors were nominally healthy, but unrecorded immune exposures were probable.

V is TRBV10-3 and J is TRBJ1-2; the D gene is possibly TRBD1 (5 bases). Sequencing used PBMCs. The sequence came from a female donor in good health and CMV-seronegative. CDR3 DNA: TGTGCCATCAGTGAAGGCAGGGATTCTAACTATGGCTACACCTTC. This encodes CAISEGRDSNYGYTF.